This TCR beta chain was captured by sequencing in a study of T cells in Graves' hyperthyroidism and ophthalmopathy. Amplified TCR beta CDR3 regions came from RNA transcripts. The HTBI primer set was used in a first-round RT-PCR of the TCR CDR3. TCRdb re-called the multiplex PCR reads with MiXCR, one entry per CDR3 protein. Of hundreds of thousands of distinct CDR3 sequences listed, about a sixth are singletons. The table lists this clonotype with many counts. This CDR3 is 15 amino acids long. Germline V gene data show CDR1 as SGHTA and CDR2 as FQGTGA. The J segment lost 5 bases and the V segment lost 5 bases, leaving 6 bases of the junction unmatched.

The specimen was blood. The V gene is TRBV7-3, the J gene TRBJ2-3; TRBD2 agrees at 11 bases. This clonotype originated in a man in his forties with Graves' hyperthyroidism. The CDR3 protein is CASSPVAGGQDTQYF. As DNA, the CDR3 is TGTGCCAGCAGCCCCGTAGCGGGGGGGCAAGATACGCAGTATTTT.